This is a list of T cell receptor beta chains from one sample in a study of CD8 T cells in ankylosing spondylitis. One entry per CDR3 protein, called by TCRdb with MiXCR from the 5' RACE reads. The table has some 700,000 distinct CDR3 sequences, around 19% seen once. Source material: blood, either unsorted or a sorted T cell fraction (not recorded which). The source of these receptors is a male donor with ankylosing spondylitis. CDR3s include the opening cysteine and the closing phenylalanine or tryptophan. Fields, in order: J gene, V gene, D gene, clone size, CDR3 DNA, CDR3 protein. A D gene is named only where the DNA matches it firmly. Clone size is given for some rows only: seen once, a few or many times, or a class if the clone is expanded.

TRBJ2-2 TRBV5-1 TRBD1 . TGCGCCAGCAGCAGGGGGACAGGGGGCTTCCGGGAGCTGTTTTTT CASSRGTGGFRELFF
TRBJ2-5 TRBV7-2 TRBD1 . TGTGCCAGCAGCCAGAACAGGGGGCACCCCATCGAGACCCAGTACTTC CASSQNRGHPIETQYF
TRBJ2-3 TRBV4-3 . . TGCGCCAGCAGCCAAACCACTGGACCGTCTAGCACAGATACGCAGTATTTT CASSQTTGPSSTDTQYF
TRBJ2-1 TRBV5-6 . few TGTGCCAGCAGCTCCATGGGGGGCTACAATGAGCAGTTCTTC CASSSMGGYNEQFF
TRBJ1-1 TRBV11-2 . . TGTGCCAGCAGCTCGAGACTCCCTACGGGCACTGAAGCTTTCTTT CASSSRLPTGTEAFF
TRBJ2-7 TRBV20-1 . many TGCAGTGCTATGGACTTAGCCTCCGAGCAGTACTTC CSAMDLASEQYF
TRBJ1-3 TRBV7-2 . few TGTGCCAGCAGCTGGGGGGTGGACGGAAACACCATATATTTT CASSWGVDGNTIYF
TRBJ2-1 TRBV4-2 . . TGTGCCAGCAGCCAAGTCCAAAAGGGCGACGAGCAGTTCTTC CASSQVQKGDEQFF
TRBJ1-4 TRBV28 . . TGTGCCAGCAGGGTGGGGCCGGTCGGGGAAAAACTGTTTTTT CASRVGPVGEKLFF
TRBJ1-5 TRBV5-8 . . TGTGCCAGCAGCTTGGGGCAGGGGAGAGGCGGTCAGCCCCAGCATTTT CASSLGQGRGGQPQHF
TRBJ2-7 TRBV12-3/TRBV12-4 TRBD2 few TGTGCCAGCAGTGCCGGGACTAGCGGGAGCTGGGCCTACGAGCAGTACTTC CASSAGTSGSWAYEQYF
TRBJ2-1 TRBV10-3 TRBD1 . TGTGCCATTGTTCGGACAGGCTCCTACAATGAGCAGTTCTTC CAIVRTGSYNEQFF
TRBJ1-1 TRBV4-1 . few TGCGCCAGCAGCCAAGATCTACCAGGGGTTTGGACTGAAGCTTTCTTT CASSQDLPGVWTEAFF
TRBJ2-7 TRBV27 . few TGTGCCAGCAGTTTAGGCGGAGGGGTCGACGAGCAGTACTTC CASSLGGGVDEQYF
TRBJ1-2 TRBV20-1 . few TGCAGTGCCCAACCTACTGACAGCTATGGCTACACCTTC CSAQPTDSYGYTF
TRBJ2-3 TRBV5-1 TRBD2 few TGCGCCAGCAGCTGGGGGACTAGTGGCACAGATACGCAGTATTTT CASSWGTSGTDTQYF
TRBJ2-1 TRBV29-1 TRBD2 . TGCAGCGTTGAAAGGTTAGCGGGAGGAACAGAAAACCGTCGCAATGAGCAGTTCTTC CSVERLAGGTENRRNEQFF
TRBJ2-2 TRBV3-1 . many TGTGCCAGCAGCCACTCGCTCCGGGGCCAAGGGGAGCTGTTTTTT CASSHSLRGQGELFF
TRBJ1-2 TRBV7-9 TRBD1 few TGTGCCAGCAGCTTAGCTGGGACAGGGGAAGGCTACACCTTC CASSLAGTGEGYTF
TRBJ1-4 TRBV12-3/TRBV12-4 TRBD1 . TGTGCCAGCAGTTTCGCGACAGGGGTGTATGAAAAACTGTTTTTT CASSFATGVYEKLFF
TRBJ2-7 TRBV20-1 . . TGCAGTGCTCCCGGGGAGTCCGTCTCCTACGAGCAGTACTTC CSAPGESVSYEQYF
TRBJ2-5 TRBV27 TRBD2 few TGTGCCAGCAGTTCCGACGGACTAGCGGGAGGTCCCCAAGAGACCCAGTACTTC CASSSDGLAGGPQETQYF
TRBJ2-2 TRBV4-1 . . TGCGCCAGCAGCCAAGAAAGTCCGGTCGGGGAGCTGTTTTTT CASSQESPVGELFF
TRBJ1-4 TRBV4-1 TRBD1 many TGCGCCAGCAGCCGGACAGGGACTAATGAAAAACTGTTTTTT CASSRTGTNEKLFF
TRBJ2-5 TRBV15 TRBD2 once TGTGCCACCAGCAGCTTAGCGGGGGAAGAGACCCAGTACTTC CATSSLAGEETQYF
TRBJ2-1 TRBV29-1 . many TGCAGCGTTCCTCGGACAGAGATCTCCTACAATGAGCAGTTCTTC CSVPRTEISYNEQFF
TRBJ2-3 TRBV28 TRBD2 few TGTGCCAGCAGTTTAAGGACTAGCGGGAGTTTTACGGATACGCAGTATTTT CASSLRTSGSFTDTQYF
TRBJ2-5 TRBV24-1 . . TGTGCCACCAGTGAATCCGGGCTGGGGGAGACCCAGTACTTC CATSESGLGETQYF
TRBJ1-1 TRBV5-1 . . TGCGCCAGCAGCTTGGCGGAAGGGGATGCTTTCTTT CASSLAEGDAFF
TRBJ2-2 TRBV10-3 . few TGTGCCATCAGTGAAGTCCGATCCGAGAACACCGGGGAGCTGTTTTTT CAISEVRSENTGELFF
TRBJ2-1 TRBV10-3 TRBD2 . TGTGCCATCAGTGAGGGACTAGCGGGATACAATGAGCAGTTCTTC CAISEGLAGYNEQFF
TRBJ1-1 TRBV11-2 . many TGTGCCAGCAGCTCACACAGCGATGCAACCGAAGCTTTCTTT CASSSHSDATEAFF
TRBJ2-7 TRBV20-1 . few TGCAGTGCCCCAGGGGCCCTATCCTACGAGCAGTACTTC CSAPGALSYEQYF